The 20 T cell receptor beta chains below come from one sample, sequenced in a study of blood T cell repertoires in COVID-19. Some clones are missing from TCRdb's copy, which holds only in-frame ones; the method was immunoSEQ multiplex PCR. There are 65,000 or so clones in the sample; about nine tenths occur only once, and roughly 1.3% lies in the top ten. The sample taken for sequencing was peripheral blood. These receptors were taken from a man aged 60-69 years with acute or convalescent COVID-19.

The CDR3, as DNA: TGTGCCAGCAGCTTGGTCGCAGGGGGCGGCTACGAGCAGTACTTC. This translates into CASSLVAGGGYEQYF. The chain recombines TRBV5-4 with TRBJ2-7; 8 nucleotides agree with TRBD1. Germline V lookup: CDR1 SGHNT, CDR2 YYREEE (reference sequence). There are 15 residues in the CDR3. J gave up 3 bases and V 0 bases, and 5 bases lay outside the gene matches.

A single count supports this clone. This chain connects TRBV6-2 or TRBV6-3 to TRBJ1-2, with 12 bases that match TRBD1. The CDR3 is 16 amino acids. J gave up 6 bases and V 2 bases, and 7 bases lay outside the gene matches. Germline CDR1 MNHEY, CDR2 SVGEGT. The CDR3 coding sequence is TGTGCCAGCAGTTACAGGATGGGACAGGGGGCTGATGGCTACACCTTC. This translates into CASSYRMGQGADGYTF.

V and J are TRBV7-8 and TRBJ1-3, with D perhaps TRBD1 (5 bases). The V gene's germline CDR1 is SGHVS and CDR2 FQNEAQ. The V gene lost 5 bases and the J gene lost 4 bases, with 9 bases spanning the gap. The CDR3 contains 13 residues. CDR3 coding DNA: TGTGCCAGCAGCCCAGGGTTGGGAAACACCATATATTTT. Translated: CASSPGLGNTIYF.

The chain is built from TRBV5-1 and TRBJ1-2; D perhaps matches TRBD1 (5 bases). CDR1 and CDR2 (germline): SGHRS, YFSETQ. The CDR3 runs to 14 residues. The V end was cut by 4 bases, the J end by 2 bases, with 12 bases between. CDR3 residues: CASSRDGQNYGYTF. In DNA form, the CDR3 reads TGCGCCAGCAGCCGAGACGGACAAAACTATGGCTACACCTTC. Full variable domain (remainder filled in from reference TRBV5-1 and TRBJ1-2): KAGVTQTPRYLIKTRGQQVTLSCSPISGHRSVSWYQQTPGQGLQFLFEYFSETQRNKGNFPGRFSGRQFSNSRSEMNVSTLELGDSALYLCASSRDGQNYGYTFGSGTRLTVV.

The J gene is TRBJ1-5, the V gene TRBV2, with a tentative D call TRBD1 (6 bases). Germline CDR1 is SNHLY and CDR2 is FYNNEI. The CDR3 sequence is 13 residues long. V was trimmed by 6 bases and J by 7 bases, leaving 13 bases between them. In DNA form, the CDR3 reads TGTGCCAGCAGCCCACAGGGTGACCAGCCCCAGCATTTT. Amino acid sequence: CASSPQGDQPQHF.

The CDR3 spells CASSQAGTGANYGYTF. CDR3 DNA sequence: TGTGCCAGCAGCCAAGCCGGGACAGGGGCTAACTATGGCTACACCTTC. The chain links TRBV3-1 (or the pseudogene TRBV3-2) to TRBJ1-2, with 10 nucleotides matching TRBD1. V shed 1 base, J shed 0 bases, and the junction held 2 bases outside the gene matches. This CDR3 contains 16 residues. Germline V gene data show CDR1 as LGHDT and CDR2 as YNNKEL (reference sequence).

Details on this clone: At one end the junction does not follow the germline gene, possibly because of a read error. This chain links TRBV3-1 (or the pseudogene TRBV3-2) with TRBJ2-7; D perhaps matches TRBD1 (6 bases). The CDR3 spans 15 residues. Germline V gene lookup returns CDR1 LGHDT and CDR2 YNNKEL (reference sequence). This CDR3 reads CASSKEPGQLYEQYF. The CDR3, as DNA: TGTGCCAGCAGCAAAGAACCGGGACAACTCTACGAGCAGTACTTC.

The V gene is TRBV6-5, the J gene TRBJ2-7; 9 nucleotides match TRBD1. Germline loops: CDR1 MNHEY, CDR2 SVGAGI. This CDR3 is 14 amino acids long. Germline trimming cut 6 bases from V and 4 bases from J; bases unmatched to any gene: 7. The DNA for the CDR3 is TGTGCCAGCAGGGGGACAGGGTGGATTTACGAGCAGTACTTC. As protein: CASRGTGWIYEQYF.

The chain uses TRBV19 and TRBJ2-2; a possible D gene is TRBD1 (5 bases). Trimming took 5 bases from V and 4 from J, leaving 14 bases between them. Germline V lookup: CDR1 LNHDA, CDR2 SQIVND (reference sequence). The CDR3 totals 15 residues. The CDR3, as DNA: TGTGCCAGTAGTTCTGCAGGGCTAGGCACCGGGGAGCTGTTTTTT. It specifies CASSSAGLGTGELFF.

The chain is built from TRBV10-3 and TRBJ1-2; D is possibly TRBD1 (6 bases). Germline CDR1 ENHRY, CDR2 SYGVKD. The CDR3 is 15 amino acids. V lost 5 bases and J lost 0, with 13 bases in between. In DNA form, the CDR3 reads TGTGCCATCAGTAAATCAGGACAGACTAACTATGGCTACACCTTC. Protein: CAISKSGQTNYGYTF.

The CDR3 protein is CASSIGQGGATNEKLFF. CDR3 coding DNA: TGTGCCAGTAGTATAGGCCAGGGAGGGGCAACTAATGAAAAACTGTTTTTT. The genes are TRBV19 and TRBJ1-4; D perhaps matches TRBD1 (5 bases). Germline V gives CDR1 LNHDA, CDR2 SQIVND (reference sequence). The V end lost 1 base, the J end lost 0 bases, and 12 bases lay between the germline ends. The CDR3 totals 17 residues.

The chain employs TRBV11-1 and TRBJ1-4, with a tentative D call TRBD1 (5 bases). Germline CDR1 is SGHAT and CDR2 is FQDESV (reference sequence). Trimming pared 1 base from V and 12 bases from J, leaving 15 bases between. The CDR3 sequence is 14 residues long. CDR3 residues: CASSLDPSQGELFF. The CDR3 bases are TGTGCCAGCAGCTTAGATCCGTCTCAAGGGGAACTGTTTTTT.

This clone is a singleton in its sample. CDR3 residues: CSVTHAGGAYGYTF. Written as DNA, the CDR3 is TGCAGCGTTACTCACGCCGGGGGGGCCTATGGCTACACCTTC. The chain carries TRBV29-1 and TRBJ1-2; TRBD1 might be the D (6 bases). The CDR3 contains 14 residues. Between the trimmed V and J ends, which lost 5 bases and 4 bases, there was a span of 17 bases. CDR1 is SQVTM and CDR2 is ANQGSEA in the germline V gene.

The chain couples TRBV3-1 (or the pseudogene TRBV3-2) to TRBJ2-3; D perhaps matches TRBD1 (5 bases). Germline CDR1 reads LGHDT; CDR2 reads YNNKEL (reference sequence). The V end was cut by 8 bases, the J end by 7 bases, with 13 bases between. This CDR3 has 12 residues. CDR3 protein: CASGPTDYTQYF. As DNA, the CDR3 is TGTGCCAGCGGTCCGACAGACTATACGCAGTATTTT.

The CDR3 reads CASSQGPRGPYYGYTF. The CDR3 DNA sequence: TGTGCCAGCAGCCAAGGACCCAGGGGCCCCTACTATGGCTACACCTTC. The chain carries TRBV14 and TRBJ1-2; TRBD1 is a possible D gene (6 bases). Trimming removed 1 base from V and 3 bases from J, with 15 bases in between. The length of the CDR3 is 16 residues. Germline V CDR1 and CDR2: SGHDN, FVKESK.

V gene TRBV6-1 combines with J gene TRBJ1-1; 8 nucleotides match TRBD1. The germline CDR1 and CDR2 sequences are MNHNS and SASEGT. V shed 2 bases, J shed 7 bases, and the junction held 9 bases outside the gene matches. The CDR3 has 15 residues. CDR3 coding DNA: TGTGCCAGCAGTGAATTAAGACAGGGGAATGGTGAAGCTTTCTTT. Its translation is CASSELRQGNGEAFF.

This rearrangement joins TRBV7-9 to TRBJ2-3, with unresolved D. Trimming stripped 1 base from V and 1 base from J, with 12 bases between. Looked up from germline, CDR1 is SEHNR and CDR2 is FQNEAQ (reference sequence). CDR3 length equals 16 residues. In DNA form, the CDR3 reads TGTGCCAGCAGCTTAGTTCCTAGTACCCGCACAGATACGCAGTATTTT. Protein sequence: CASSLVPSTRTDTQYF. Combining the CDR3 with reference TRBV7-9 and TRBJ2-3 gives the whole variable domain DTGVSQNPRHKITKRGQNVTFRCDPISEHNRLYWYRQTLGQGPEFLTYFQNEAQLEKSRLLSDRFSAERPKGSFSTLEIQRTEQGDSAMYLCASSLVPSTRTDTQYFGPGTRLTVL.

Only one count was recorded for this clone. The chain carries TRBV24-1 and TRBJ1-2; TRBD1 matches at 9 bases. This CDR3 spans 15 amino acids. From germline, CDR1 is KGHDR and CDR2 SFDVKD. J lost 2 bases, V lost 5 bases, and 5 bases had no gene match. The DNA of the CDR3 is TGTGCCACCAGTGCCGGAGGGACAGGGAACTATGGCTACACCTTC. Its translation: CATSAGGTGNYGYTF.

Of note for this clone: The same CDR3 is also encoded by other DNA sequences in this sample. The J gene is TRBJ2-2, the V gene TRBV29-1; no reliable D call. This CDR3 has 11 amino acids. Germline V lookup: CDR1 SQVTM, CDR2 ANQGSEA. Trimming pared 4 bases from V and 5 bases from J, leaving 5 bases between. CDR3 in DNA: TGCAGCGTTGGAGGAACCGGGGAGCTGTTTTTT. Translated, it gives CSVGGTGELFF.

The genes are TRBV30 and TRBJ1-2; D ambiguous. The length of the CDR3 is 13 residues. V was shortened by 2 bases and J by 4 bases, with 11 bases between the two germline ends. Germline assignment: CDR1 GTSNPN and CDR2 SVGIG (reference sequence). CDR3 nucleotides: TGTGCCTGGAGTCTGGTGAGTGGCTATGGCTACACCTTC. Its protein is CAWSLVSGYGYTF.